This T cell receptor beta chain emerged from a study of T cell responses to AZD1222 COVID-19 vaccine. The CDR3 is made up of 15 amino acids. The V end lost 5 bases, the J end lost 6 bases, and 16 bases lay between the germline ends. Germline V gene lookup returns CDR1 MDHEN and CDR2 SYDVKM. Profiling relied on immunoSEQ multiplex PCR, and the TCRdb table lists in-frame clones only, not all of them. The sample contains under 150,000 clones, 92% of which appear only once. The sample consisted of peripheral blood, taken on day 0 of AZD1222 vaccination. The receptor's source is an adult in good health. The chain carries TRBV28 and TRBJ1-4, with D possibly matching TRBD1 (6 bases). In nucleotides, the CDR3 is TGTGCCAGCAGTCCCCTGACAGGAAACTATGAAAAACTGTTTTTT. Protein product: CASSPLTGNYEKLFF.